One and the same sample provided the 5 T cell receptor beta chains below, sequenced in a study of blood T cell repertoires in COVID-19. Here immunoSEQ multiplex PCR was the method, and the copy in TCRdb shows in-frame clones only, minus some. The sample has around 140,000 clones; 70% to 80% are singletons. What was sequenced was peripheral blood. Receptors were obtained from a woman in her forties or fifties with active or convalescent COVID-19.

The chain combines TRBV19 with TRBJ1-2; 8 positions match TRBD1. This CDR3 region has 15 residues. Germline CDR1 LNHDA, CDR2 SQIVND (reference sequence). The J segment lost 4 bases and the V segment lost 6 bases, leaving 10 bases of the junction unmatched. This CDR3 reads CASSNPTGGGYGYTF. The CDR3 region has the DNA TGTGCCAGTAGCAACCCCACAGGGGGAGGCTATGGCTACACCTTC.

This clone showed up just once. The CDR3 DNA follows: TGCGCCAGCTCCCCCTTTCCTAGCACAGATACGCAGTATTTT. It encodes CASSPFPSTDTQYF. This chain connects TRBV5-1 to TRBJ2-3; D remains ambiguous. Germline CDR1 is SGHRS and CDR2 is YFSETQ. With 7 bases removed from V and 0 bases from J, the gap between germline ends came to 12 bases. The CDR3 runs to 14 residues. The full variable domain, its missing parts supplied by reference TRBV5-1 and TRBJ2-3, is KAGVTQTPRYLIKTRGQQVTLSCSPISGHRSVSWYQQTPGQGLQFLFEYFSETQRNKGNFPGRFSGRQFSNSRSEMNVSTLELGDSALYLCASSPFPSTDTQYFGPGTRLTVL.

Only one count was recorded for this clone. The chain links TRBV30 to TRBJ1-3; possible D gene TRBD1, 6 bases. In germline, CDR1 is GTSNPN, CDR2 SVGIG (reference sequence). V lost 4 bases to trimming and J lost 4 bases, with 8 bases between them. This CDR3 region has 12 residues. CDR3 in DNA: TGTGCCTGGACCACAGGGGGAAACACCATATATTTT. It is translated as CAWTTGGNTIYF. Filled out from reference TRBV30 and TRBJ1-3, the complete variable domain reads SQTIHQWPATLVQPVGSPLSLECTVEGTSNPNLYWYRQAAGRGLQLLFYSVGIGQISSEVPQNLSASRPQDRQFILSSKKLLLSDSGFYLCAWTTGGNTIYFGEGSWLTVV.

This clone occurred a few times. Other DNA sequences of this sample code for an identical CDR3. This chain joins TRBV6-6 and TRBJ1-6, with 9 nucleotides matching TRBD1. CDR3 length equals 15 residues. Germline values: CDR1 MNHNY, CDR2 SVGAGI (reference sequence). After removal of 2 bases from V and 8 bases from J, the junction contained 4 bases not matched to a gene. Here the CDR3 reads CASSYTGQGDSPLHF. The DNA of the CDR3 is TGTGCCAGCAGTTACACGGGACAGGGCGATTCACCCCTCCACTTT.

The V call is TRBV6-4, the J call TRBJ1-5; D is unclear. CDR1 is MRHNA, CDR2 SNTAGT, per germline. The length of the CDR3 is 15 residues. The ends were cut back, 0 bases at V and 4 bases at J, with 10 bases in the middle. CDR3 protein: CASSDSDRENQPQHF. In nucleotides, the CDR3 is TGTGCCAGCAGTGACTCAGACCGGGAAAATCAGCCCCAGCATTTT.